The clone carrying this T cell receptor beta chain was counted ten times or more. Arm-PCR of CDR3 regions and iRepertoire HTBI primers were used to build TCR beta libraries. TCRdb re-called the multiplex PCR reads with MiXCR, one entry per CDR3 protein. The table has approximately 230,000 distinct CDR3 sequences, about 16% seen once; the top ten hold less than 25%. Time point of the sample: newly diagnosed GD, antithyroid drugs for less than 3 months. PBMC-extracted RNA yielded the TCR library. Trimming pared 3 bases from V and 4 bases from J, leaving 10 bases between. The CDR3 has 13 residues. The V gene's germline CDR1 is LGHDT and CDR2 YNNKEL (reference sequence). The source of the sample is a study of regulatory T cells in long-lasting Graves disease.

The chain employs TRBV3-1 and TRBJ2-7; the D gene could be TRBD1 or TRBD2 (5 bases each). This receptor was identified in a female donor with Graves disease. This material consisted of peripheral blood mononuclear cells (PBMCs), taken at new diagnosis, from a patient treated with antithyroid drugs. The CDR3 DNA follows: TGTGCCAGCAGCCAGTACGGGGCTTACGAGCAGTACTTC. It codes for CASSQYGAYEQYF.